Presented here are 24 T cell receptor beta chains from one specimen sequenced in a study of T cells expressing NK-cell markers. Using the 5' RACE reads, TCRdb records one entry per CDR3 protein without DNA. In all, the sample yields some 410,000 distinct CDR3 sequences. Specimen: blood T cells: a sorted CD56 or NKG2C T cell subset, CD4+ or CD8+ T cells, or bulk PBMC T cells (not recorded which). Receptors originate from a woman aged 18 to 75 in good health.

The rearrangement uses TRBV11-2 and TRBJ2-5; lacking DNA, the TRBD1 call made by TCRdb goes unchecked. Germline V gene lookup returns CDR1 SGHAT and CDR2 FQNNGV. CDR3 length: 14 residues. This CDR3 reads CASSLRGLQETQYF.

The gene calls are TRBV6-1 and TRBJ1-5. Germline V gene lookup returns CDR1 MNHNS and CDR2 SASEGT. The CDR3 runs 13 residues. The CDR3 spells CASRGINNQPQHF.

This chain links TRBV7-6 with TRBJ2-1; the D call from TCRdb, TRBD2, cannot be confirmed without DNA. The CDR3 loop spans 16 amino acids. Per germline, CDR1 SGHVS and CDR2 FNYEAQ. The CDR3 protein is CASSPLELAGNNEQFF.

The chain uses TRBV19 and TRBJ1-5. CDR1 is LNHDA and CDR2 is SQIVND in the germline V gene (reference sequence). This CDR3 has 14 residues. The CDR3 sequence: CASSTAAIHQPQHF.

V usage is TRBV29-1 and J usage is TRBJ2-7; the TCRdb call, TRBD2, lacks DNA for checking. Per germline, CDR1 SQVTM and CDR2 ANQGSEA. This CDR3 is built from 15 residues. CDR3 amino acids: CSVEDPNSSGHEQYF.

The chain links TRBV7-6 to TRBJ2-1; the TCRdb D gene call, TRBD2, has no DNA to confirm it. The CDR3 length is 15 residues. Germline assignment: CDR1 SGHVS and CDR2 FNYEAQ. CDR3 amino acids: CASSRGLAQYNEQFF.

The J gene is TRBJ2-4, the V gene TRBV24-1; the TCRdb call, TRBD1, lacks DNA for checking. CDR1 and CDR2 (germline): KGHDR, SFDVKD. The CDR3 runs to 14 residues. CDR3 amino acids: CATSDSGRRNIQYF.

J is TRBJ2-1 and V is TRBV6-5; the D gene TCRdb calls, TRBD1, cannot be checked with no DNA. Looked up from germline, CDR1 is MNHEY and CDR2 is SVGAGI. The CDR3 covers 15 residues. The CDR3 loop reads CASSYVGDRLGEQFF.

The chain employs TRBV9 and TRBJ2-2; absent DNA, TCRdb's TRBD1 call cannot be checked. This CDR3 comprises 16 residues. Germline CDR1 and CDR2: SGDLS and YYNGEE. The CDR3 is CASSRTGTGVTGELFF.

The chain recombines TRBV18 with TRBJ2-1; checking the TCRdb D call of TRBD1 is not possible without DNA. CDR1 is KGHSH and CDR2 is LQKENI in the germline V gene. CDR3 size: 15 residues. CDR3: CASTLFGTSHDEQFF.

The chain carries TRBV18 and TRBJ2-3; TCRdb reports TRBD1, a call that lacks DNA to check it against. Germline-derived CDR1 and CDR2 are KGHSH and LQKENI. The CDR3 has 14 amino acids. The CDR3 reads CASSPPQGADTQYF.

V and J are TRBV19 and TRBJ2-1; the D call from TCRdb, TRBD2, cannot be confirmed without DNA. This CDR3 comprises 14 residues. The germline V gene has CDR1 LNHDA and CDR2 SQIVND (reference sequence). CDR3: CASSKRATYNEQFF.

This chain links TRBV7-2 with TRBJ2-1; TCRdb returns TRBD2, unconfirmable since there is no DNA. The CDR3 totals 15 residues. Germline V gives CDR1 SGHTA, CDR2 FQGNSA. The CDR3 is CASSLESLARNEQFF.

J is TRBJ2-1 and V is TRBV5-5; TCRdb's D call of TRBD2 is untestable without DNA. Germline values: CDR1 SGHKS, CDR2 YYEKEE (reference sequence). CDR3 length: 16 amino acids. The CDR3 reads CASSWGLAGADNEQFF.

The chain joins TRBV7-2 to TRBJ2-1. Per germline, CDR1 SGHTA and CDR2 FQGNSA. This CDR3 contains 15 residues. The CDR3 here is CASSLSRTTYNEQFF.

This chain joins TRBV11-1 and TRBJ2-2; absent DNA, TCRdb's TRBD1 call cannot be checked. The CDR3 contains 16 residues. Germline CDR1 and CDR2: SGHAT and FQDESV (reference sequence). CDR3 sequence: CASSFGPNRGTGELFF.

CDR3: CASSRMGETQYF. This sequence joins TRBV21-1 and TRBJ2-5. TRBV21-1 is recorded as a pseudogene. This CDR3 is built from 12 residues.

The chain carries TRBV20-1 and TRBJ2-3. The CDR3 loop spans 16 amino acids. Germline CDR1 and CDR2: DFQATT and SNEGSKA (reference sequence). Here the CDR3 reads CSAREFTRSTADTQYF.

The chain combines TRBV5-1 with TRBJ2-6. The CDR3 is 14 residues long. The germline V gene encodes CDR1 SGHRS and CDR2 YFSETQ. This chain's CDR3 is CASSSSGSSNVLTF.

The rearrangement joins TRBV27 to TRBJ2-1; TCRdb's assignment of TRBD2 cannot be checked, as there is no DNA. CDR3 size: 16 residues. Per germline, CDR1 MNHEY and CDR2 SMNVEV (reference sequence). This chain's CDR3 is CASSPGVAGGPNEQFF.

V and J are TRBV11-2 and TRBJ2-3; TCRdb proposes TRBD1, but this gene call is untestable without DNA. There are 17 residues in the CDR3. Germline lookup yields CDR1 SGHAT and CDR2 FQNNGV. Here the CDR3 reads CASSYFLGTGISDTQYF.

This chain joins TRBV7-3 and TRBJ2-1; the D gene TCRdb calls, TRBD1, cannot be checked with no DNA. Germline-derived CDR1 and CDR2 are SGHTA and FQGTGA. The CDR3 runs to 17 residues. CDR3 sequence: CASSPVGVWGDHNEQFF.

The chain carries TRBV5-1 and TRBJ2-1; the TRBD2 assignment by TCRdb is unverifiable without DNA. Germline lookup yields CDR1 SGHRS and CDR2 YFSETQ. This CDR3 comprises 12 residues. CDR3 sequence: CASSQTSDEQFF.

This chain links TRBV20-1 with TRBJ2-1; TCRdb reports TRBD2, a call that lacks DNA to check it against. This CDR3 spans 15 amino acids. The V gene's germline CDR1 is DFQATT and CDR2 SNEGSKA (reference sequence). The CDR3 is CSASTSGPSYNEQFF.